The clone carrying this T cell receptor (beta chain) was seen more than once but under ten times. The antigen remains unidentified. Quantitative 5'-RACE with molecular barcodes produced the TCR beta libraries. TCRdb re-derived calls from the 5' RACE reads in MiXCR, one entry per CDR3 protein. The repertoire consists of 350,000 to 450,000 distinct CDR3 sequences, with more than 20% occurring once and the leading ten covering less than 15%. The entry originates in a study of CD8 T cells in ankylosing spondylitis. General study points: According to the report, clones linked to the disease were significantly enriched in matched synovial fluid samples taken from ankylosing spondylitis patients. Seemingly distinctive of ankylosing spondylitis blood was a TCR beta motif formed by eight highly homologous variants.

The length of the CDR3 is 18 residues. V trimming: 0 bases; J trimming: 3 bases; junction bases outside the gene matches: 11. Germline V lookup: CDR1 LGHNA, CDR2 YNFKEQ. This sequence originates from a male donor with ankylosing spondylitis or in good health (not recorded which). The V call is TRBV4-2, the J call TRBJ2-3; 8 bases match TRBD2. Sequenced sample: blood, either unsorted or a sorted T cell fraction (not recorded which). The CDR3, as DNA: TGTGCCAGCAGCCAAGAGTACGAGCGGGGGAAGGGAACAGATACGCAGTATTTT. Residues: CASSQEYERGKGTDTQYF.